This TCR beta chain stems from a study of blood T cell repertoires in COVID-19. About the study: Specimens from acute and convalescent COVID-19 originated in the United States, Italy and Spain.

Trimming cost V 2 bases and J 4 bases, with 12 bases left between them. This CDR3 is 15 amino acids long. Germline CDR1 and CDR2: LNHDA and SQIVND (reference sequence). Sequencing used immunoSEQ multiplex PCR; TCRdb keeps in-frame clones, though not all of them. The profile shows about 130,000 clones, over 75% of them singletons. The receptor was isolated from a human donor in a cohort sampled during active COVID-19. The chain combines TRBV19 with TRBJ1-5, with D tentatively TRBD1 (5 bases). Sequencing was performed on peripheral blood. In nucleotides, the CDR3 is TGTGCCAGTAGTATAAAGGACACCAGAAATCAGCCCCAGCATTTT. It translates to CASSIKDTRNQPQHF.